This paragraph covers one TCR beta chain sequence. Its antigen remains unidentified. This specimen comes from a study of graft-versus-host responses after intestinal transplantation. Study observations and caveats: The study associated peak circulating GvH clone levels with early post-transplant HvG declines.

Measured with immunoSEQ multiplex PCR; TCRdb has only the in-frame clones, and not every one. The profile covers 100,000 to 140,000 clones, with 87% appearing a single time and roughly 0.64% taken by the ten largest. The V gene's germline CDR1 is SGHRS and CDR2 YFSETQ. This CDR3 has 14 amino acids. V was cut by 4 bases and J by 0 bases, with 10 bases left in between. The receptor's source is a human donor who was the organ donor for an intestinal transplant. The chain couples TRBV5-1 to TRBJ1-1; maybe TRBD1 (5 bases). The input for sequencing was unstimulated CD4+ T cells sorted from spleen or lymph node cells, taken before transplant. CDR3 residues: CASSLSGLNTEAFF. The CDR3 DNA is TGCGCCAGCAGCCTTTCGGGGCTGAACACTGAAGCTTTCTTT.